A single sample is the source of the 5 T cell receptor beta chains below, sequenced in a study of regulatory T cells in long-lasting Graves disease. iRepertoire HTBI primers and Arm-PCR of CDR3 regions built TCR beta libraries. TCRdb fed the multiplex PCR reads into MiXCR, producing one record per CDR3 protein. The sample lists about 540,000 distinct CDR3 sequences; about 13% were seen once. The time point denotes: newly diagnosed GD, antithyroid drugs for less than 3 months. Construction of the TCR library relied on RNA isolated from PBMCs. The data also belong to a second study, concerning T cells in Graves' hyperthyroidism and ophthalmopathy.

This specimen consisted of peripheral blood mononuclear cells (PBMCs), obtained at new diagnosis, from a patient treated with antithyroid drugs. All receptors come from a man between 25 and 39 years old with Graves disease.

In its sample, this clonotype was seen many times. The DNA for the CDR3 is TGTGCCAGCAGCTTAGATACGGCGGAGGGTCAGCCCCAGCATTTT. It specifies CASSLDTAEGQPQHF. V usage is TRBV7-4 and J usage is TRBJ1-5, with D hard to call. Germline CDR1 reads SGHVT; CDR2 reads SQSDAQ. The CDR3 covers 15 residues. The V end lost 1 base, the J end lost 6 bases, and 13 bases lay between the germline ends.

This clonotype was found many times. The chain is built from TRBV2 and TRBJ2-3; 10 bases align to TRBD2. V was clipped by 10 bases and J by 3 bases; unmatched bases: 10. CDR1 is SNHLY and CDR2 is FYNNEI in the germline V gene. The CDR3 is 15 amino acids. DNA of the CDR3: TGTGCCACAGGGGGCCTAGCGGGAGTAACAGATACGCAGTATTTT. Protein sequence: CATGGLAGVTDTQYF.

This clonotype was counted ten times or more. The chain links TRBV12-3 or TRBV12-4 to TRBJ2-7; possibly TRBD1 for D (5 bases). The CDR3 consists of 15 residues. The ends were cut back, 3 bases at V and 2 bases at J, with 14 bases in the middle. CDR3 protein: CASSFDSLSPYEQYF. The CDR3 DNA follows: TGTGCCAGCAGTTTCGACAGTTTGTCCCCCTACGAGCAGTACTTC.

The table lists this clonotype with many counts. The chain links TRBV2 to TRBJ1-6, with a possible D match to TRBD1 (5 bases). There are 14 residues in the CDR3. The germline CDR1 and CDR2 sequences are SNHLY and FYNNEI. V shed 3 bases and J shed 8 bases, with 11 bases lying between them. CDR3 sequence: CASSDPGGYSPLHF. The DNA of the CDR3 is TGTGCCAGCAGTGACCCCGGGGGTTATTCACCCCTCCACTTT. The variable domain in full, with the rest retrieved from reference TRBV2 and TRBJ1-6, is EPEVTQTPSHQVTQMGQEVILRCVPISNHLYFYWYRQILGQKVEFLVSFYNNEISEKSEIFDDQFSVERPDGSNFTLKIRSTKLEDSAMYFCASSDPGGYSPLHFGNGTRLTVT.

Only a few counts were recorded for this clonotype. The rearrangement joins TRBV5-6 to TRBJ1-3; the D is unclear. Germline values: CDR1 SGHDT, CDR2 YYEEEE. CDR3 length: 13 amino acids. V was trimmed by 6 bases and J by 0 bases, leaving 7 bases between them. CDR3 nucleotide sequence: TGTGCCAGCACTCAGAACTCTGGAAACACCATATATTTT. Its protein product is CASTQNSGNTIYF.